A single sample gave rise to the 12 T cell receptor beta chains below, sequenced in a study of blood T cell repertoires in COVID-19 (dated by TCRdb to 2018 to 2020). The library was obtained by the immunoSEQ multiplex PCR assay. The clones in this table, taken by TCRdb from immuneACCESS, are in-frame only. Not every clone is retained; where verified, under half of the shortfall comes from an unresolved V gene, and the cause of the rest is unknown. Recorded for this sample are about 310,000 clones; 85% to 90% of them occurred a single time. The ten largest clonotypes hold under 3.5% of the sample. The sequencing sample was made of peripheral blood. The origin of the receptors is a woman aged 25 to 39 with COVID-19, enrolled during active disease.

The chain joins TRBV27 to TRBJ2-7; weak D call: TRBD2 (6 bases). Germline V lookup: CDR1 MNHEY, CDR2 SMNVEV (reference sequence). The CDR3 loop spans 15 amino acids. Trimming stripped 5 bases from V and 2 bases from J, with 16 bases between. This chain's CDR3 is CASSPNFGGPYEQYF. DNA of the CDR3: TGTGCCAGCAGTCCGAACTTCGGGGGACCCTACGAGCAGTACTTC.

Remarks on this clone: Other DNA sequences in the same sample also yield this CDR3. The V call is TRBV2, the J call TRBJ2-2, with 10 bases identical to TRBD1. Germline CDR1 and CDR2: SNHLY and FYNNEI. The CDR3 is made up of 12 amino acids. Trimming took 11 bases from V and 3 from J; bases not matched to a gene: 0. The CDR3 is CAGTGDTGELFF. The CDR3 region has the DNA TGTGCCGGGACAGGGGACACCGGGGAGCTGTTTTTT.

This chain joins TRBV5-1 and TRBJ1-3; weak D call: TRBD1 (6 bases). V lost 3 bases and J 4 bases, leaving 11 bases between the germline ends. The germline gives CDR1 SGHRS, CDR2 YFSETQ. The CDR3 is 14 amino acids. In DNA form, the CDR3 reads TGCGCCAGCAGCTCAGGGGTAGGGGGAAACACCATATATTTT. Translation: CASSSGVGGNTIYF.

This chain connects TRBV24-1 to TRBJ2-3, with D possibly TRBD1 on 6 matching bases. Germline assignment: CDR1 KGHDR and CDR2 SFDVKD. This CDR3 has 16 amino acids. The V end lost 10 bases, the J end lost 4 bases, and 23 bases lay between the germline ends. The CDR3 sequence is CATSLTGLADSDTQYF. For the CDR3, the DNA is TGTGCCACTAGCTTAACAGGGCTGGCAGATTCAGATACGCAGTATTTT.

This chain uses TRBV7-2 with TRBJ1-4; 10 bases fit TRBD1. The CDR3 has 14 residues. V lost 4 bases, J lost 8 bases, and 4 bases stayed unmatched. Germline V CDR1 and CDR2: SGHTA, FQGNSA. The CDR3 here is CASSYKGQGEKLFF. CDR3 nucleotide sequence: TGTGCCAGCAGCTACAAGGGACAGGGGGAAAAACTGTTTTTT.

The genes are TRBV11-2 and TRBJ2-1; D call uncertain. Germline assignment: CDR1 SGHAT and CDR2 FQNNGV. The CDR3 is made up of 13 amino acids. V lost 1 base to trimming and J lost 7 bases, with 8 bases between them. The chain's CDR3 is CASSLATWNEQFF. The CDR3 coding sequence is TGTGCCAGCAGCTTAGCGACTTGGAATGAGCAGTTCTTC.

The chain couples TRBV6-5 to TRBJ2-3; D ambiguous. Germline loops: CDR1 MNHEY, CDR2 SVGAGI. This CDR3 has 13 residues. Trimming left V 8 bases short and J 6 bases short, with 15 bases between. The CDR3 here is CASRVLPWDTQYF. The CDR3 DNA reads as TGTGCCAGCCGGGTCCTCCCTTGGGATACGCAGTATTTT.

The chain links TRBV29-1 to TRBJ1-1, with 8 bases identical to TRBD1. This CDR3 is built from 14 residues. V trimming: 7 bases; J trimming: 4 bases; junction bases outside the gene matches: 11. CDR1 is SQVTM and CDR2 is ANQGSEA in the germline V gene. The CDR3 DNA reads as TGCAGCGCGCAACCTGGACAGGGTGGCACTGAAGCTTTCTTT. It encodes CSAQPGQGGTEAFF.

The rearrangement uses TRBV30 and TRBJ1-1; TRBD1 is a possible D gene (6 bases). Germline CDR1 GTSNPN, CDR2 SVGIG (reference sequence). The CDR3 runs 13 residues. V was pared by 7 bases and J by 0 bases, with 12 bases between. The DNA of the CDR3 is TGTGCCTTGGGGCAGGGGTTGAACACTGAAGCTTTCTTT. As protein: CALGQGLNTEAFF.

This chain joins TRBV2 and TRBJ1-1, with D tentatively TRBD1 (5 bases). V was cut by 0 bases and J by 1 base, with 21 bases left in between. The CDR3 loop spans 19 amino acids. Germline values: CDR1 SNHLY, CDR2 FYNNEI. This CDR3 is CASSEARGRTPTWNTEAFF. The CDR3 DNA is TGTGCCAGCAGTGAAGCGCGGGGCAGAACGCCCACGTGGAACACTGAAGCTTTCTTT.

The chain joins TRBV5-1 to TRBJ1-1; TRBD1 is a possible D gene (5 bases). From germline, CDR1 is SGHRS and CDR2 YFSETQ. CDR3 size: 16 residues. V lost 4 bases and J 2 bases, leaving 18 bases between the germline ends. The DNA for the CDR3 is TGCGCCAGCAGCCACGGCGGGGCCGACTTCAACACTGAAGCTTTCTTT. It specifies CASSHGGADFNTEAFF.

The gene calls are TRBV2 and TRBJ2-3, with 8 bases lining up with TRBD2. Germline V gives CDR1 SNHLY, CDR2 FYNNEI. This CDR3 is 15 amino acids long. The V and J ends lost 3 bases and 9 bases, in that order; junction bases with no gene match: 11. The CDR3 nucleotides read TGTGCCAGCAGTGAGCCGGGACTAGATAGAGAAACGCAGTATTTT. It codes for CASSEPGLDRETQYF.